The sequence of this T cell receptor beta chain was determined in a study of cytomegalovirus exposure and HLA in healthy donors. Whole-study context: From HLA-typed donors, an early data release held roughly 89 million unique TCRs.

Study findings and constraints: There were under 200 TCR beta chains listed as cytomegalovirus-associated. Relative to the approximately 700-donor mean, N-insertions were reportedly fewer in an Asian-associated ancestry cluster in a later analysis.

Comment on this clone: Its antigen is undetermined.

PCR was performed using 60 Vbeta and 13 Jbeta primers. Sequencing was performed with immunoSEQ multiplex PCR; in TCRdb, only in-frame clones are kept and a portion is missing. The table lists over 85,000 clones, less than 80% of them singletons. Germline V gene sequence: CDR1 SEHNR, CDR2 FQNEAQ (reference sequence). This CDR3 has 15 amino acids. This clonotype was sampled from a man in his forties or fifties in good health and CMV-seronegative. Sequencing was done on a sample of PBMCs. V gene TRBV7-9 combines with J gene TRBJ2-5, with 9 positions matching TRBD1. The J call may not be correct, given that the DNA end is closer to TRBJ2-7. CDR3 residues: CASSDPGTGTYEQYF. The DNA of the CDR3 is TGTGCCAGCAGCGATCCTGGGACAGGGACCTACGAGCAGTACTTC.